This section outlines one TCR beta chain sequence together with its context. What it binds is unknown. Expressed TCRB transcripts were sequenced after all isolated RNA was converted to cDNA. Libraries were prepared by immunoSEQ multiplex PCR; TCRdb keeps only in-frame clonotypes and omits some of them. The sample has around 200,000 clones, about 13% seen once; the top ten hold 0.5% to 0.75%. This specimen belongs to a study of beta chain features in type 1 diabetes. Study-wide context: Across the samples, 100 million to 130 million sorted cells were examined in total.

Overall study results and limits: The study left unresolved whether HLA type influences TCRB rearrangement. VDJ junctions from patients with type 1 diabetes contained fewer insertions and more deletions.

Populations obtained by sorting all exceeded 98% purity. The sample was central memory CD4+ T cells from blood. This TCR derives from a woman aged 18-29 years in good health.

The CDR3 reads CASSIDGRRETQYF. The CDR3 DNA sequence: TGTGCCAGTAGTATAGATGGGAGACGAGAGACCCAGTACTTC. The chain has TRBV19 and TRBJ2-5, with a possible D match to TRBD2 (5 bases). Germline V gene sequence: CDR1 LNHDA, CDR2 SQIVND (reference sequence). The CDR3 runs 14 residues. V was trimmed by 0 bases and J by 4 bases, leaving 9 bases between them.